This T cell receptor beta chain comes out of a study of T cell responses to AZD1222 COVID-19 vaccine (dated by TCRdb to the early 2020s). For the study in its entirety: AZD1222 recipients given second doses at about 4 weeks or at about 12 weeks were pooled, since spike-specific TCR depth and breadth were not found to differ between the two schedules. A total of just over 230 trial participants underwent TCR sequencing, of whom 200 to 220 received two doses of AZD1222 and some 26 received two doses of the MenACWY control vaccine. Enrollment into the trials was organized by age into subgroups of 18-55, 56-69 and 70-plus years, and those subgroups contained 148, 28 and 57 TCR-sequenced participants, respectively.

As concerns this clone: No antigen is known for it. No per-base quality is available; no much larger clone lies one base away.

The CDR3 regions of human TCRbeta chains were analyzed by immunosequencing. In the source study's methods: Repertoire TCRs were checked for matches against a reference library of SARS-CoV-2-specific TCRs that had been generated using the MIRA antigen-specificity platform. Breadth was defined as the fraction of unique TCRs that were SARS-CoV-2-associated. Depth was defined as the fraction of total T cells that were SARS-CoV-2-associated. Each spike-specific TCR was assigned to its reactive spike region and to a CD4 or CD8 class using the MIRA data. Log10-transformed breadth and depth values were compared by one-way ANOVA with Sidak's multiple comparisons tests. TCRdb carries this immuneACCESS record with in-frame sequences only. Its versions omit some clonotypes, under half of them owing to an unresolved V gene in the studies checked, with the rest unexplained. V and J calls and clone size follow that table, whereas D and trimming were derived from the DNA. Across this sample there are around 120,000 clones, with 92% seen only once. The ten top clones hold roughly 13% of the sample.

Study-wide conclusions, independent of this receptor: No day 14 peak-response samples were available, so repertoires were characterized only after the peak T cell response. Only five or six AZD1222 recipients were SARS-CoV-2 seropositive at baseline, limiting conclusions about previously exposed vaccinees. Reportedly, close to half of the unique spike-specific TCRs recognized epitopes lying outside the regions that are mutated in the B.1.351 and B.1.1.7 variants. Participants were mostly white British and included more females than males, and it was suggested by the authors that clonal diversity may have been underestimated. The 56-69-year group was small, and its depth increase did not reach significance, likely because of low power. Spike-specific TCR breadth and depth rose significantly after two AZD1222 doses compared with day 0 and with MenACWY recipients. The vaccine-associated CD4 TCRs covered the entire spike protein, and the dominant responses fell in regions 160-218 and 743-854.

CDR1 and CDR2 are read off the germline V gene (reference sequence) as LGHDT and YNNKEL. The CDR3 runs 13 residues from the cysteine to the phenylalanine. Here the CDR3 DNA is all that survives: 39 bases in frame from base 1. Germline trimming amounts to 4 bases on V and 11 bases on J, with 2 as the count of junction bases outside the gene matches. What the time point label conveys for this sample: baseline before first vaccination. The vaccinee samples were drawn from two UK trials, COV001 and COV002, one of which was a single-blind randomized controlled phase 2/3 trial testing AZD1222 (ChAdOx1 nCoV-19) in healthy adults. Trial participant PBMC samples were collected at day 0 and day 28 after the second dose for TCRbeta chain sequencing.

This receptor was identified in an adult in good health. The sequences come from peripheral blood, collected on day 0 of AZD1222 vaccination. The rearrangement combines TRBV3-1 (or the pseudogene TRBV3-2) with TRBJ1-6; the central 10 bases match TRBD1. The DNA reads as follows: TGTGCCAGCAGCCCGGGACAGGGGACACCCCTCCACTTT. This translates into CASSPGQGTPLHF.